This TCR beta chain derives from a study of T cells in Graves' hyperthyroidism and ophthalmopathy (dated by TCRdb to 2018 to 2020). About the investigation overall: Peripheral blood samples were taken at initial diagnosis, before any treatment was given. The roughly 100 discovery patients were randomly divided into training and test sets at a 7:3 ratio. Following sampling, methimazole starting at 30 mg daily was given to hyperthyroidism patients, and high-dose intravenous methylprednisolone was given to ophthalmopathy patients. Thyroid tissue and blood T-cell repertoires from over 5 Graves' hyperthyroidism patients were also compared in the study. The paper reports TCR Vbeta CDR3 sequencing of roughly 140 peripheral blood samples: some 41 ophthalmopathy, approximately 74 hyperthyroidism and approximately 17 progressor patients. A discovery cohort of roughly 100 patients, about 40 with Graves' ophthalmopathy and more than 55 with stable Graves' hyperthyroidism, was used to find distinguishing TCR V-J signatures. Prospective prediction of ophthalmopathy was tested in an independent validation cohort consisting of fewer than 20 hyperthyroidism patients and some 16 patients who later progressed to ophthalmopathy. The investigation overall reported the following: No statistical method was used to fix the sample size in advance, and group allocation was not hidden from the investigators. Most expanded thyroid clonotypes (frequency above 0.001) were also detected in blood, suggesting blood repertoires may reflect thyroid immune responses. Ophthalmopathy was separated from stable hyperthyroidism by a 13 V-J signature model, with roughly 88% sensitivity and about 81% specificity obtained in cross-validation and 80%/75% obtained in testing. In validation, the model predicted progression to ophthalmopathy with about 71% sensitivity and roughly 72% specificity, a median of approximately 6.7 months before onset.

Amplification of TCR beta CDR3 regions was carried out from RNA transcripts. The first round of RT-PCR for the TCR CDR3 was performed with the HTBI primer set and the Qiagen OneStep RT-PCR kit. The libraries were constructed in a second round of multiplex PCR and then size-selected and purified. Libraries were sequenced paired-end with 100 bp reads on an Illumina HiSeq2000. In the paper's pipeline: SOAPnuke was used to process the raw data, with reads discarded if the reads contained adapters or uncalled bases, had a mean Phred below 15, or lacked an exact constant-primer or identifier match. High-quality paired reads were merged with COPE v1.2.5, and unique nucleotide sequences were defined as clonotypes. MiTCR v1.1 was used to align the clonotypes against IMGT TRBV, TRBD and TRBJ reference segments. The analysis was restricted to V-J combinations with a frequency above 0.0001, which together covered about 99% of the repertoires. The TCS score was defined as the ratio of F50 (clonal expansion) to E x V (chaos), calculated using BLOSUM62-based TCRdist between CDR3 peptides within each V-J. Welch's t-statistics and random forest reduced 500 to 550 V-J features to roughly 13, which were used in a naive Bayes classifier (R e1071). TCRdb cleaned the public reads at Q25 with fastp, built clones with MiXCR and kept in-frame beta chains. When rows share a CDR3 protein, they turn into one entry using the most common DNA and genes. The V and J calls shown here were made by TCRdb, not taken from the authors' results. Present in this sample are under 350,000 distinct CDR3 sequences, roughly an eighth of which were seen just once. The top ten clones comprise 34% of the sample.

For CDR1 and CDR2, the germline V gene (reference sequence) lists DFQATT and SNEGSKA. The CDR3 sequence holds 14 residues, the cysteine and phenylalanine included. CDR3 DNA only is kept here, 42 bases in frame from base 1. The V and J ends are trimmed by 1 base and 1 base, leaving 10 bases between them. For this clonotype: Its cognate antigen has yet to be identified. No qualities accompany the bases; no much larger clone lies one base away.

In the ophthalmopathy patients, disease was moderately to severely active, with a Clinical Activity Score of 3 or more, a NOSPECS grade of 4 or more, and a duration of less than 3 months. The study excluded patients with uncontrolled infections, other autoimmune diseases, pregnancy or lactation. Clinical symptoms, serum thyroxine and TRAb, thyroid ultrasound, and orbital computed tomography formed the basis for the diagnoses. PBMCs were separated from under 12 ml of fresh peripheral blood using Ficoll-Paque density gradient centrifugation. Trizol reagent was used to extract total RNA, and RNA quality was then checked on an Agilent 2100 Bioanalyzer.

The rearrangement combines TRBV20-1 with TRBJ1-1; 5 matching bases give a weak D call of TRBD1. The source material was blood. The TCR was taken from a woman between 40 and 55 years old with Graves' ophthalmopathy. CDR3 sequence: CSARGGGGNTEAFF. The DNA sequence is given as TGCAGTGCTAGAGGGGGGGGTGGGAACACTGAAGCTTTCTTT.